This T cell receptor (beta chain) was sequenced in a study of Ad26.COV2.S vaccination and SARS-CoV-2 variants. The CDR3 has 15 amino acids. The germline CDR1 and CDR2 sequences are LGHDT and YNNKEL (reference sequence). V shed 4 bases, J shed 2 bases, and the junction held 4 bases outside the gene matches. Profiled with immunoSEQ multiplex PCR; TCRdb holds only in-frame clones, not every one. This table holds over 100,000 clones, over 70% found once. Study results and caveats: The TCR-based breadth and depth measures might underestimate overall T cell responses. Spike-specific TCR breadth in vaccine recipients exceeded that seen in placebo recipients.

As to this clone: What it recognizes is unknown.

J is TRBJ2-3 and V is TRBV3-1 (or the pseudogene TRBV3-2), with 9 bases lining up with TRBD2. This specimen consisted of peripheral blood, obtained after recovery from COVID-19. The source is a human donor who had recovered from COVID-19. The CDR3 DNA follows: TGTGCCAGCAGCCCGACTAGCGGAAACACAGATACGCAGTATTTT. This encodes CASSPTSGNTDTQYF.